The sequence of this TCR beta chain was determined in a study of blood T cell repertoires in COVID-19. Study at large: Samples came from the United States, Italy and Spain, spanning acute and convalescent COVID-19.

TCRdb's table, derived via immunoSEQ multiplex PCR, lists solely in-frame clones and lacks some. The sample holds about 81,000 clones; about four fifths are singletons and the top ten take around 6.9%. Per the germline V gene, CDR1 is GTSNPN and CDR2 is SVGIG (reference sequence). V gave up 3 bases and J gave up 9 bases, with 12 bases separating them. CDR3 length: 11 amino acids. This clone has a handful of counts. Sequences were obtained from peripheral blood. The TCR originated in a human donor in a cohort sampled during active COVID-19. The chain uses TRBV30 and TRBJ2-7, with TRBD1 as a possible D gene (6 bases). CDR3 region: CAWRSGVRQYF. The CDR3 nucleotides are TGTGCCTGGAGGTCAGGGGTTAGGCAGTACTTC.